This T cell receptor beta chain emerged from a study of monozygotic twins with inflammatory bowel disease. Notes on this clonotype: Antigen unknown.

This CDR3 has 16 amino acids. CDR1 is LGHNA and CDR2 is YSLEER in the germline V gene. The blood volume drawn from each donor was around 2.5 ml. TCRdb re-called the 5' RACE reads and shows each CDR3 protein once, DNA omitted. The table lists approximately 380,000 distinct CDR3 sequences, with about 2.5% in the top ten. General study points: IBD patients shared fewer clonotypes with other individuals than healthy twins, especially patients with disease activity signs. Part of the variability in patient repertoires may have come from differing immunosuppressive treatments.

The sequencing input was blood. The receptor was derived from a human donor with ulcerative colitis or Crohn's disease, or a healthy co-twin of an affected twin (not recorded which). The rearrangement uses TRBV4-3 and TRBJ2-2; TCRdb calls TRBD1, which cannot be checked without DNA. CDR3 protein: CASSQFGEGDTGELFF.